The 8 T cell receptor beta chains reported below all come from one sample, sequenced in a study of T cells in localized non-small cell lung cancer. Sequenced by immunoSEQ multiplex PCR; TCRdb stores in-frame clones only, minus some. Of some 51,000 clones listed, about nine tenths were seen once; the top ten hold 5.2%. The sequences come from peripheral blood, collected before any cancer treatment. These receptors came from a woman aged 40 to 75 with stage I lung adenocarcinoma.

The V gene is TRBV28, the J gene TRBJ1-5; 8 bases are a match to TRBD1. Germline values: CDR1 MDHEN, CDR2 SYDVKM. The CDR3 runs 15 residues. V was clipped by 5 bases and J by 1 base; unmatched bases: 4. CDR3 in DNA: TGTGCCAGCAGTCCTGACAGGGGAAGCAATCAGCCCCAGCATTTT. The encoded protein is CASSPDRGSNQPQHF.

The chain joins TRBV18 to TRBJ1-1; tentative D call: TRBD1 (6 bases). Trimming left V 8 bases short and J 4 bases short, with 20 bases between. CDR3 length equals 15 residues. Germline values: CDR1 KGHSH, CDR2 LQKENI. In nucleotides, the CDR3 is TGTGCCAGCCTTCCCGGGGGGGCTCTTGGCACTGAAGCTTTCTTT. This gives the protein CASLPGGALGTEAFF.

The chain is built from TRBV9 and TRBJ2-1; TRBD2 aligns across 10 bases. In germline, CDR1 is SGDLS, CDR2 YYNGEE. Losses at the gene ends were 3 bases for V and 0 bases for J; bases not matched to a gene: 9. CDR3 length: 18 amino acids. The CDR3 region is CASSASSSGGNSYNEQFF. For the CDR3, the DNA is TGTGCCAGCAGCGCCAGCTCTAGCGGGGGCAACTCCTACAATGAGCAGTTCTTC.

The V and J genes are TRBV11-2 and TRBJ1-1; D is uncertain. The CDR3 length is 13 residues. The germline gives CDR1 SGHAT, CDR2 FQNNGV. V gave up 3 bases and J gave up 3 bases, with 8 bases separating them. CDR3: CASSLWEYTEAFF. The CDR3 DNA reads TGTGCCAGCAGCTTGTGGGAGTACACTGAAGCTTTCTTT.

The gene calls are TRBV5-1 and TRBJ1-2, with no clear D. V was pared by 6 bases and J by 1 base, with 13 bases between. This CDR3 region has 14 residues. Germline CDR1 is SGHRS and CDR2 is YFSETQ. In DNA form, the CDR3 reads TGCGCCAGCAAGGAGGGAGGCAATAACTATGGCTACACCTTC. This encodes CASKEGGNNYGYTF.

J is TRBJ1-1 and V is TRBV29-1; D unclear. Germline CDR1 reads SQVTM; CDR2 reads ANQGSEA. The CDR3 extends over 12 amino acids. V was pared by 6 bases and J by 0 bases, with 8 bases between. This chain's CDR3 is CSVSPMNTEAFF. DNA of the CDR3: TGCAGCGTATCCCCGATGAACACTGAAGCTTTCTTT. The full variable domain, in which reference TRBV29-1 and TRBJ1-1 provide the parts outside the CDR3, is SAVISQKPSRDICQRGTSLTIQCQVDSQVTMMFWYRQQPGQSLTLIATANQGSEATYESGFVIDKFPISRPNLTFSTLTVSNMSPEDSSIYLCSVSPMNTEAFFGQGTRLTVV.

The V and J genes are TRBV27 and TRBJ2-3; D remains unclear. V lost 5 bases and J 4 bases, leaving 7 bases between the germline ends. Germline-derived CDR1 and CDR2 are MNHEY and SMNVEV (reference sequence). This CDR3 has 12 residues. As DNA, the CDR3 is TGTGCCAGCAGTCCCCGATCAGATACGCAGTATTTT. Protein sequence: CASSPRSDTQYF.

This rearrangement joins TRBV19 to TRBJ1-2; 9 bases are a match to TRBD1. The germline V gene encodes CDR1 LNHDA and CDR2 SQIVND (reference sequence). The CDR3 runs to 15 residues. V shed 4 bases, J shed 4 bases, and the junction held 7 bases outside the gene matches. The CDR3 DNA reads as TGTGCCAGTAGTAATTCACAGGGGGCCATCTATGGCTACACCTTC. Its translation is CASSNSQGAIYGYTF.